A single sample is the source of the 27 T cell receptor beta chains below, sequenced in a study of T cells in Graves' hyperthyroidism and ophthalmopathy. RNA transcripts yielded amplified TCR beta CDR3 regions. The TCR CDR3 first-round RT-PCR relied on the HTBI primer set. TCRdb used MiXCR to reprocess the multiplex PCR reads, holding one entry per CDR3 protein. Of 500,000 to 650,000 distinct CDR3 sequences in the sample, 14% are singletons; the top ten hold roughly 14%. Sequenced material: blood. These receptors came from a woman between 40 and 55 years old with Graves' hyperthyroidism.

This clonotype was observed a handful of times. The rearrangement links TRBV15 to TRBJ2-1; D gene uncertain. Germline V gives CDR1 LNHNV, CDR2 YYDKDF (reference sequence). This CDR3 has 14 residues. The V end lost 3 bases, the J end lost 0 bases, and 6 bases lay between the germline ends. The CDR3 DNA reads TGTGCCACCAGCAGTAGCCGCTCCTACAATGAGCAGTTCTTC. Its protein is CATSSSRSYNEQFF.

V and J are TRBV6-1 and TRBJ1-3, with 7 bases aligning to TRBD1. Germline CDR1 and CDR2: MNHNS and SASEGT. The CDR3 has 14 residues. V shed 3 bases and J 3 bases; nucleotides not matched to a gene: 2. The CDR3 nucleotides read TGTGCCAGCAGTGACAGGGGGAATGGAAACACCATATATTTT. Its translation: CASSDRGNGNTIYF.

In its sample, this clonotype was seen many times. V is TRBV12-3 or TRBV12-4 and J is TRBJ2-7; D unresolved. The CDR3 extends over 12 amino acids. V was trimmed by 6 bases and J by 5 bases, leaving 11 bases between them. Here the CDR3 reads CASSPFPHEQYF. The CDR3 bases are TGTGCCAGCAGCCCCTTCCCCCACGAGCAGTACTTC.

About this clonotype itself: A much larger clone differs by one base, so this may be a read error. In this CDR3 the conserved last residue, phenylalanine or tryptophan, is missing, so a read error is likely. The V and J genes are TRBV3-1 and TRBJ1-2; the D gene is possibly TRBD1 (6 bases). V shed 0 bases and J shed 4 bases, with 12 bases lying between them. CDR3 length: 15 residues. Germline CDR1 LGHDT, CDR2 YNNKEL (reference sequence). DNA of the CDR3: TGTGCCAGCAGCCAAGAAGGGGGGGCGCGCTATGGCTACACCTTA. It yields the protein CASSQEGGARYGYTL.

There are many counts of this clonotype. V gene TRBV4-2 combines with J gene TRBJ2-7, with D maybe TRBD2 (5 bases). V lost 1 base and J lost 1, with 8 bases in between. The CDR3 loop spans 14 amino acids. Germline loops: CDR1 LGHNA, CDR2 YNFKEQ. CDR3: CASSQGEGSYEQYF. The CDR3 coding sequence is TGTGCCAGCAGCCAAGGTGAGGGTTCCTACGAGCAGTACTTC.

As regards this clonotype: The germline gene is not matched at one end of the junction; a read error may be the cause. This chain connects TRBV12-3 or TRBV12-4 to TRBJ2-7, with a tentative D call TRBD2 (6 bases). The CDR3 contains 11 residues. The CDR3 sequence is CASSLGGEQCF. CDR3 DNA: TGTGCCAGCAGTTTGGGAGGCGAGCAGTGCTTC.

This clonotype occurred many times. The rearrangement joins TRBV28 to TRBJ2-7; 7 bases agree with TRBD2. Losses at the gene ends were 3 bases for V and 6 bases for J; bases not matched to a gene: 5. This CDR3 comprises 13 residues. Germline loops: CDR1 MDHEN, CDR2 SYDVKM. The CDR3 loop is CASSLGREGEQYF. The CDR3 bases are TGTGCCAGCAGTTTGGGCAGGGAGGGCGAGCAGTACTTC.

This clonotype occurred many times. The gene calls are TRBV2 and TRBJ2-7; the D is unclear. The CDR3 loop spans 12 amino acids. Germline CDR1 SNHLY, CDR2 FYNNEI. Between the trimmed V and J ends, which lost 5 bases and 3 bases, there was a span of 8 bases. CDR3 nucleotide sequence: TGTGCCAGCAGTTCAGGTTACTACGAGCAGTACTTC. Translating gives CASSSGYYEQYF.

The chain combines TRBV5-1 with TRBJ2-1; TRBD2 aligns across 12 bases. The CDR3 extends over 16 amino acids. The junction had 4 bases not matched to a gene; V was cut back by 0 bases and J by 6 bases. Germline CDR1 reads SGHRS; CDR2 reads YFSETQ. The CDR3 loop reads CASSLALTSGSNEQFF. CDR3 nucleotides: TGCGCCAGCAGCTTGGCTCTGACTAGCGGGAGCAATGAGCAGTTCTTC.

The rearrangement uses TRBV5-1 and TRBJ1-1; D is uncertain. Germline V gene lookup returns CDR1 SGHRS and CDR2 YFSETQ. Trimming cost V 2 bases and J 0 bases, with 8 bases left between them. This CDR3 is 14 amino acids long. The CDR3 loop is CASSFERMNTEAFF. The CDR3, as DNA: TGCGCCAGCAGCTTCGAGAGGATGAACACTGAAGCTTTCTTT.

The rearrangement uses TRBV18 and TRBJ2-1; D tentatively reads TRBD1 or TRBD2 (6 bases each). The germline gives CDR1 KGHSH, CDR2 LQKENI. The CDR3 runs to 13 residues. The ends were cut back, 2 bases at V and 9 bases at J, with 11 bases in the middle. In DNA form, the CDR3 reads TGTGCCAGCTCACCAGTCGAGGGGGGTGAGCAGTTCTTC. It yields the protein CASSPVEGGEQFF.

About this clonotype itself: This could be a read error, since a much larger clone is one nucleotide away. V gene TRBV2 combines with J gene TRBJ2-2; tentative D call: TRBD1 (5 bases). Germline CDR1 SNHLY, CDR2 FYNNEI. This CDR3 has 15 amino acids. Trimming left V 4 bases short and J 4 bases short, with 13 bases between. The CDR3 loop is CASSAQGLCTGELFF. The CDR3 nucleotides read TGTGCCAGCAGTGCGCAGGGCCTCTGCACCGGGGAGCTGTTTTTT.

This clonotype has a handful of counts. CDR3 sequence reads: CSAARPINYGYTF. The CDR3 nucleotides are TGCAGTGCTGCCCGACCTATTAACTATGGCTACACCTTC. The gene calls are TRBV20-1 and TRBJ1-2; no clear D. CDR1 and CDR2 (germline): DFQATT, SNEGSKA (reference sequence). The CDR3 has 13 amino acids. Between the trimmed V and J ends, which lost 5 bases and 1 base, there was a span of 11 bases.

This clonotype was seen a handful of times. The gene calls are TRBV29-1 and TRBJ2-2; 7 nucleotides match TRBD1. CDR3 length: 16 amino acids. J lost 4 bases, V lost 3 bases, and 11 bases had no gene match. CDR1 SQVTM and CDR2 ANQGSEA come from the germline V gene. This CDR3 is CSVEQYRGTGTGELFF. Written as DNA, the CDR3 is TGCAGCGTTGAGCAATACAGGGGCACGGGCACCGGGGAGCTGTTTTTT.

This clonotype was observed a handful of times. The V and J genes are TRBV29-1 and TRBJ2-7, with D tentatively TRBD2 (5 bases). The V gene's germline CDR1 is SQVTM and CDR2 ANQGSEA. The length of the CDR3 is 11 residues. The V end was cut by 4 bases, the J end by 3 bases, with 7 bases between. CDR3: CSVVTSYEQYF. CDR3 nucleotide sequence: TGCAGCGTTGTCACTAGCTACGAGCAGTACTTC.

The rearrangement links TRBV14 to TRBJ2-2; D may match TRBD1 or TRBD2 (5 bases each). CDR1 SGHDN and CDR2 FVKESK come from the germline V gene. Trimming took off 0 bases at V and 5 bases at J, with 16 bases between the two ends. The CDR3 has 17 residues. CDR3 sequence (DNA): TGTGCCAGCAGCCAAGAGGGGGACGGCCACCCGACCGGGGAGCTGTTTTTT. The encoded protein is CASSQEGDGHPTGELFF. Full variable domain (rest looked up from reference TRBV14 and TRBJ2-2): EAGVTQFPSHSVIEKGQTVTLRCDPISGHDNLYWYRRVMGKEIKFLLHFVKESKQDESGMPNNRFLAERTGGTYSTLKVQPAELEDSGVYFCASSQEGDGHPTGELFFGEGSRLTVL.

This clonotype was observed many times. The chain uses TRBV25-1 and TRBJ2-3, with 8 positions matching TRBD2. Germline CDR1 MGHDK, CDR2 SYGVNS. V lost 4 bases, J lost 1 base, and 1 base stayed unmatched. The CDR3 runs 14 residues. In DNA form, the CDR3 reads TGTGCCAGCAGTGCGGGACTAGGCACAGATACGCAGTATTTT. This gives the protein CASSAGLGTDTQYF.

This chain joins TRBV7-9 and TRBJ2-2, with 8 nucleotides matching TRBD2. Germline lookup yields CDR1 SEHNR and CDR2 FQNEAQ (reference sequence). The CDR3 sequence is 16 residues long. Trimming at V came to 4 bases and at J to 1 base, leaving 5 bases not matched to a gene. CDR3 region: CASSSSSGRNTGELFF. The DNA for the CDR3 is TGTGCCAGCAGCTCCTCGAGCGGGAGGAACACCGGGGAGCTGTTTTTT.

This clonotype occurred many times. V gene TRBV3-1 combines with J gene TRBJ1-1, with D hard to call. The length of the CDR3 is 16 residues. The germline gives CDR1 LGHDT, CDR2 YNNKEL (reference sequence). Trimming left V 0 bases short and J 5 bases short, with 16 bases between. For the CDR3, the DNA is TGTGCCAGCAGCCAAGATCGGTTTATAGGGAGGACTGAAGCTTTCTTT. It codes for CASSQDRFIGRTEAFF.

On this clonotype itself: A much bigger clone sits one base away, suggesting this may be a read error. The chain employs TRBV27 and TRBJ2-7; 8 positions match TRBD1. The V gene's germline CDR1 is MNHEY and CDR2 SMNVEV (reference sequence). CDR3 length equals 14 residues. The ends lost 3 bases at V and 7 bases at J; junction bases unmatched: 8. The CDR3 DNA reads TGTGCCAGCAGTTTCCAGACAGGGGCTGGAGAGCAGTACTTC. Its protein product is CASSFQTGAGEQYF.

In this sample, this clonotype turned up many times. The V gene is TRBV2, the J gene TRBJ2-4; TRBD2 agrees at 14 bases. The CDR3 extends over 19 amino acids. The V gene's germline CDR1 is SNHLY and CDR2 FYNNEI. Germline trimming cut 7 bases from V and 2 bases from J; bases unmatched to any gene: 13. This CDR3 reads CASKPGLAGDGGTKNIQYF. CDR3 bases: TGTGCCAGCAAGCCGGGACTAGCGGGAGACGGCGGTACCAAAAACATTCAGTACTTC.

This clonotype was recorded many times. CDR3 in DNA: TGTGCCAGCAGCTTAGAGGGCAGTCGTCCCACTGAAGCTTTCTTT. As protein: CASSLEGSRPTEAFF. The chain recombines TRBV11-2 with TRBJ1-1; D gene unclear. Germline V gene data show CDR1 as SGHAT and CDR2 as FQNNGV. The CDR3 extends over 15 amino acids. The V end was cut by 0 bases, the J end by 4 bases, with 12 bases between.

The chain recombines TRBV6-5 with TRBJ2-2; the D is unclear. The ends were cut back, 0 bases at V and 10 bases at J, with 12 bases in the middle. The V gene's germline CDR1 is MNHEY and CDR2 SVGAGI. The CDR3 extends over 14 amino acids. In nucleotides, the CDR3 is TGTGCCAGCAGTTACTCGAGTTTGAAGGAGGAGCTGTTTTTT. This translates into CASSYSSLKEELFF.

This clonotype was found many times. This chain connects TRBV12-3 or TRBV12-4 to TRBJ2-7, with D perhaps matching TRBD2 (6 bases). V gave up 5 bases and J gave up 2 bases, with 10 bases separating them. This CDR3 contains 13 residues. CDR3 protein: CASSPGLPYEQYF. In nucleotides, the CDR3 is TGTGCCAGCAGTCCGGGACTCCCCTACGAGCAGTACTTC.

This clonotype has ten or more counts. A read error may account for a junction end that differs from germline. The CDR3 nucleotides are TGTGCCAGCAGGTTGGACTGGGCAGAGACCCAGTACTTC. Translation: CASRLDWAETQYF. The chain uses TRBV5-8 and TRBJ2-5; D might be TRBD2 (5 bases). The CDR3 runs to 13 residues. The germline V gene has CDR1 SGHTS and CDR2 YDEGEE.

This chain joins TRBV7-9 and TRBJ2-7, with D perhaps matching TRBD2 (6 bases). The J call may be faulty, since TRBJ2-1 better matches the DNA end. The CDR3 sequence is 15 residues long. CDR1 and CDR2 (germline): SEHNR, FQNEAQ (reference sequence). The CDR3 spells CASSWHSGESYEQFF. CDR3 in DNA: TGTGCCAGCAGCTGGCATAGCGGAGAATCCTACGAGCAGTTCTTC.

The table lists this clonotype with a few counts. The genes are TRBV7-8 and TRBJ2-5, with D possibly matching TRBD1 (7 bases). The germline V gene has CDR1 SGHVS and CDR2 FQNEAQ. This CDR3 contains 18 residues. Deletions cut 5 bases from V and 5 bases from J, with 27 bases between. CDR3 amino acids: CASSTPPGSRGAGETQYF. DNA of the CDR3: TGTGCCAGCAGCACACCACCGGGGTCCAGGGGGGCTGGTGAGACCCAGTACTTC.